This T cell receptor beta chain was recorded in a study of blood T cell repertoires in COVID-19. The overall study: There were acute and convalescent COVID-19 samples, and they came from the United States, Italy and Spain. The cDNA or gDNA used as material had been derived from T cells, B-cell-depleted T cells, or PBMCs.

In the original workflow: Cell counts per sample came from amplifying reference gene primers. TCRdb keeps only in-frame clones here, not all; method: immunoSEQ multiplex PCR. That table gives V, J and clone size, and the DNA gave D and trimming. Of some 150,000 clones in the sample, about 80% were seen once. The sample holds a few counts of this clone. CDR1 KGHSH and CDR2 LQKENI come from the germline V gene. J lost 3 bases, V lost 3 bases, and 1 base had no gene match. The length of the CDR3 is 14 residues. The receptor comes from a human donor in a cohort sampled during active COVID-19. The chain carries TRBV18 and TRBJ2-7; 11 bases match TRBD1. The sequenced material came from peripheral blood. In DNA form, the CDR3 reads TGTGCCAGCTCACCCGGGACAGGGGGCTACGAGCAGTACTTC. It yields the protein CASSPGTGGYEQYF.